These 23 T cell receptor beta chains were sequenced from one sample in a study of shared clonotypes between healthy human individuals. TCRdb's table, derived via immunoSEQ multiplex PCR, lists solely in-frame clones and lacks some. This table has 1,400,000 or so clones, approximately 98.5% appearing once. The sequenced sample was naive CD4+ T cells sorted from blood. Described subset: CD45RA+ positively selected. These TCRs come from a man in his thirties or forties in good health.

The V and J genes are TRBV27 and TRBJ2-2; TRBD1 matches 7 bases. V was pared by 6 bases and J by 0 bases, with 10 bases of the junction left unmatched. The CDR3 totals 17 residues. The germline CDR1 and CDR2 sequences are MNHEY and SMNVEV (reference sequence). The DNA of the CDR3 is TGTGCCAGCAGACCCACAGGGGCCCAGGCGAACACCGGGGAGCTGTTTTTT. This sequence encodes CASRPTGAQANTGELFF.

This rearrangement joins TRBV7-8 to TRBJ1-1; no definite D call. Per the germline V gene, CDR1 is SGHVS and CDR2 is FQNEAQ. V dropped 5 bases and J dropped 2 bases, with 9 bases sitting between them. CDR3 size: 13 residues. CDR3 DNA: TGTGCCAGCAGCCCCCGGGCTAACACTGAAGCTTTCTTT. It encodes CASSPRANTEAFF.

The gene calls are TRBV14 and TRBJ2-5, with D perhaps matching TRBD1 or TRBD2 (6 bases each). Deletions cut 10 bases from V and 2 bases from J, with 17 bases between. This CDR3 spans 14 amino acids. Germline lookup yields CDR1 SGHDN and CDR2 FVKESK. This chain's CDR3 is CATSGAGTQETQYF. CDR3 bases: TGTGCCACTTCGGGGGCGGGCACACAAGAGACCCAGTACTTC.

This sequence joins TRBV19 and TRBJ2-2, with 8 bases identical to TRBD2. The length of the CDR3 is 16 residues. V trimming: 5 bases; J trimming: 5 bases; junction bases outside the gene matches: 10. Germline V gives CDR1 LNHDA, CDR2 SQIVND (reference sequence). Here the CDR3 reads CASSPRGSGITGELFF. In nucleotides, the CDR3 is TGTGCCAGTAGTCCTCGGGGTAGCGGGATAACCGGGGAGCTGTTTTTT.

The V gene is TRBV28, the J gene TRBJ2-7, with D unresolved. Between the trimmed V and J ends, which lost 3 bases and 6 bases, there was a span of 9 bases. CDR3 size: 12 residues. From germline, CDR1 is MDHEN and CDR2 SYDVKM. CDR3 sequence: CASSLEIGEQYF. The CDR3 DNA is TGTGCCAGCAGTTTGGAGATCGGCGAGCAGTACTTC. The full variable domain, rest sourced from reference TRBV28 and TRBJ2-7, is DVKVTQSSRYLVKRTGEKVFLECVQDMDHENMFWYRQDPGLGLRLIYFSYDVKMKEKGDIPEGYSVSREKKERFSLILESASTNQTSMYLCASSLEIGEQYFGPGTRLTVT.

The J gene is TRBJ2-1, the V gene TRBV6-6; 7 bases line up with TRBD1. Trimming removed 5 bases from V and 5 bases from J; junction bases left unmatched: 3. Germline V gene sequence: CDR1 MNHNY, CDR2 SVGAGI (reference sequence). The CDR3 contains 13 residues. The CDR3 coding sequence is TGTGCCAGCAGTGGGGGACAGCACAATGAGCAGTTCTTC. The encoded protein is CASSGGQHNEQFF.

The rearrangement uses TRBV5-1 and TRBJ2-3, with TRBD1 matching over 7 bases. The junction had 9 bases not matched to a gene; V was cut back by 4 bases and J by 4 bases. This CDR3 has 15 residues. The V gene's germline CDR1 is SGHRS and CDR2 YFSETQ. The CDR3 is CASSLGQVLADTQYF. CDR3 bases: TGCGCCAGCAGCCTCGGACAGGTTCTTGCAGATACGCAGTATTTT.

The CDR3 here is CASTLDLRMNTEAFF. The CDR3 DNA sequence: TGTGCCAGCACTCTGGATCTAAGGATGAACACTGAAGCTTTCTTT. V and J are TRBV5-4 and TRBJ1-1; D gene unclear. The CDR3 covers 15 residues. V lost 6 bases and J lost 0, with 15 bases in between. Per the germline V gene, CDR1 is SGHNT and CDR2 is YYREEE (reference sequence).

This chain connects TRBV14 to TRBJ1-1; 7 bases map to TRBD1. The V and J ends lost 3 bases and 8 bases, in that order; junction bases with no gene match: 3. The germline gives CDR1 SGHDN, CDR2 FVKESK. The CDR3 totals 12 residues. In DNA form, the CDR3 reads TGTGCCAGCAGCCAGGGACAGATCGAAGCTTTCTTT. This translates into CASSQGQIEAFF. The whole variable domain, remainder taken from reference TRBV14 and TRBJ1-1, is EAGVTQFPSHSVIEKGQTVTLRCDPISGHDNLYWYRRVMGKEIKFLLHFVKESKQDESGMPNNRFLAERTGGTYSTLKVQPAELEDSGVYFCASSQGQIEAFFGQGTRLTVV.

The chain employs TRBV5-1 and TRBJ1-1; D is unresolved. Per germline, CDR1 SGHRS and CDR2 YFSETQ. Deletions cut 4 bases from V and 1 base from J, with 14 bases between. This CDR3 contains 15 residues. In nucleotides, the CDR3 is TGCGCCAGCAGCCAGGCGAGGCTGTCGAACACTGAAGCTTTCTTT. Protein sequence: CASSQARLSNTEAFF.

This clone was picked up one time. This sequence joins TRBV28 and TRBJ1-5; D is undetermined. The CDR3 is 12 amino acids. The V end lost 7 bases, the J end lost 10 bases, and 14 bases lay between the germline ends. The germline V gene encodes CDR1 MDHEN and CDR2 SYDVKM. The CDR3 sequence: CASKILGQPQHF. The CDR3 DNA reads TGTGCCAGCAAAATCTTAGGTCAACCCCAGCATTTT.

A single count supports this clone. This sequence joins TRBV4-1 and TRBJ2-2, with TRBD2 identical over 11 bases. The germline gives CDR1 MGHRA, CDR2 YSYEKL. Trimming took 4 bases from V and 1 from J; bases not matched to a gene: 2. This CDR3 has 16 amino acids. The chain's CDR3 is CASSRGLAVNTGELFF. The CDR3 nucleotides are TGCGCCAGCAGCCGGGGACTAGCGGTGAACACCGGGGAGCTGTTTTTT.

This sequence joins TRBV15 and TRBJ2-2; 9 bases match TRBD2. J gave up 5 bases and V 2 bases, and 6 bases lay outside the gene matches. This CDR3 contains 16 residues. CDR1 and CDR2 (germline): LNHNV, YYDKDF (reference sequence). This CDR3 is CATSRPRLADTGELFF. CDR3 coding DNA: TGTGCCACCAGCAGACCCCGACTAGCGGATACCGGGGAGCTGTTTTTT.

This clone has only a few counts. The CDR3 coding sequence is TGTGCCAGCAGCTTAGCGCGCAACGGGTGGGATGGCTACACCTTC. As protein: CASSLARNGWDGYTF. The chain couples TRBV7-2 to TRBJ1-2; D is unresolved. From germline, CDR1 is SGHTA and CDR2 FQGNSA. Trimming pared 0 bases from V and 6 bases from J, leaving 14 bases between. The CDR3 consists of 15 residues.

For this clone: One junction end does not reproduce the germline sequence, and a read error may be involved. This chain joins TRBV7-8 and TRBJ2-3; the match to TRBD2 covers 9 bases. CDR1 SGHVS and CDR2 FQNEAQ come from the germline V gene. The CDR3 length is 15 residues. The CDR3 protein is CASSSTGTSTDTQYF. The CDR3 DNA reads TGTGCCAGCAGTTCAACCGGGACTAGCACCGATACGCAGTATTTT.

This chain connects TRBV6-6 to TRBJ2-7; D ambiguous. CDR1 MNHNY and CDR2 SVGAGI come from the germline V gene (reference sequence). V was pared by 2 bases and J by 0 bases, with 11 bases between. The CDR3 sequence is 15 residues long. Written as DNA, the CDR3 is TGTGCCAGCAGTTACGCCGACACCTACTCCTACGAGCAGTACTTC. Translated, it gives CASSYADTYSYEQYF.

To note about this clone: This CDR3 is also generated by other DNA sequences in the sample. This chain links TRBV9 with TRBJ2-7; no clear D. The germline V gene has CDR1 SGDLS and CDR2 YYNGEE. Trimming cost V 0 bases and J 1 base, with 5 bases left between them. CDR3 length equals 13 residues. The CDR3 here is CASSVGQSYEQYF. CDR3 bases: TGTGCCAGCAGCGTAGGTCAGTCCTACGAGCAGTACTTC.

The V gene is TRBV7-9, the J gene TRBJ2-3; TRBD1 might be the D (5 bases). CDR1 and CDR2 (germline): SEHNR, FQNEAQ (reference sequence). Trimming pared 6 bases from V and 2 bases from J, leaving 15 bases between. CDR3 length: 15 residues. CDR3 sequence reads: CASSLSRVYTDTQYF. CDR3 nucleotides: TGTGCCAGCAGTCTGTCCAGGGTGTACACAGATACGCAGTATTTT.

The J gene is TRBJ2-7, the V gene TRBV10-1, with a possible D match to TRBD1 (6 bases). The CDR3 loop spans 14 amino acids. The V end was cut by 3 bases, the J end by 6 bases, with 15 bases between. Germline CDR1 is WNHNN and CDR2 is SYGVQD (reference sequence). CDR3 coding DNA: TGCGCCAGCAGTGAAGGGGGAGCCCCTACCGAGCAGTACTTC. Residues: CASSEGGAPTEQYF.

The chain carries TRBV2 and TRBJ1-2, with a weak D call TRBD1 (6 bases). The germline V gene encodes CDR1 SNHLY and CDR2 FYNNEI. Trimming cost V 2 bases and J 3 bases, with 10 bases left between them. The CDR3 spans 14 residues. This chain's CDR3 is CASSETGGDYGYTF. The CDR3 region has the DNA TGTGCCAGCAGTGAAACCGGGGGCGACTATGGCTACACCTTC. Drawing the rest from reference TRBV2 and TRBJ1-2, the complete variable domain is EPEVTQTPSHQVTQMGQEVILRCVPISNHLYFYWYRQILGQKVEFLVSFYNNEISEKSEIFDDQFSVERPDGSNFTLKIRSTKLEDSAMYFCASSETGGDYGYTFGSGTRLTVV.

The chain recombines TRBV29-1 with TRBJ1-2, with 9 bases identical to TRBD1. This CDR3 has 15 residues. The junction had 15 bases not matched to a gene; V was cut back by 3 bases and J by 10 bases. CDR1 and CDR2 (germline): SQVTM, ANQGSEA. The CDR3 protein is CSVDIPGTGRESYTF. The CDR3 nucleotides read TGCAGCGTTGATATTCCGGGGACAGGGAGGGAGTCCTACACCTTC.

The chain is built from TRBV29-1 and TRBJ2-7; TRBD1 matches 7 bases. CDR1 SQVTM and CDR2 ANQGSEA come from the germline V gene. Trimming removed 7 bases from V and 5 bases from J; junction bases left unmatched: 11. This CDR3 has 13 residues. The CDR3 nucleotides are TGCAGCGGAGGGACAGCCCGCGACCACGAGCAGTACTTC. Protein product: CSGGTARDHEQYF.

The chain joins TRBV18 to TRBJ1-1, with D maybe TRBD1 (5 bases). Trimming took off 4 bases at V and 2 bases at J, with 8 bases between the two ends. CDR1 and CDR2 (germline): KGHSH, LQKENI. This CDR3 region has 13 residues. The CDR3 DNA reads TGTGCCAGCTCACAGGACACTAACACTGAAGCTTTCTTT. Encoded protein: CASSQDTNTEAFF.